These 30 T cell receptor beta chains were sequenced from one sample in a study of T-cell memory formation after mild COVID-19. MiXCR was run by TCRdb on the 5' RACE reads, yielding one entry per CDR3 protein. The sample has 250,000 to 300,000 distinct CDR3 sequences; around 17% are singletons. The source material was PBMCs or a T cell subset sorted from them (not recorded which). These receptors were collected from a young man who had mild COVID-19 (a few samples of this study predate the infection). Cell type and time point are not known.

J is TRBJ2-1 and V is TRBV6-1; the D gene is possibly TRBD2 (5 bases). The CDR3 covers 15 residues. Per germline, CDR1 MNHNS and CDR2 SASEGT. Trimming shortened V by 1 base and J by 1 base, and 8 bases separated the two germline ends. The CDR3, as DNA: TGTGCCAGCAGTGAAGTACGGGATTCCTACAATGAGCAGTTCTTC. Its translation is CASSEVRDSYNEQFF.

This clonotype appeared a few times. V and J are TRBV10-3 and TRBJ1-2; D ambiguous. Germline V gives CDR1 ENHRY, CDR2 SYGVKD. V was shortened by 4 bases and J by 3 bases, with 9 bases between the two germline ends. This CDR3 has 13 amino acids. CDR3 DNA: TGTGCCATCAGTGCGGCTGGATACTATGGCTACACCTTC. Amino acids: CAISAAGYYGYTF.

For the CDR3, the DNA is TGTGCCAGCAGCCAAGATCCGTCTAGCGGGGGGGTAGACAATGAGCAGTTCTTC. It specifies CASSQDPSSGGVDNEQFF. The V gene is TRBV4-2, the J gene TRBJ2-1, with 12 bases matching TRBD2. This CDR3 is 18 amino acids long. CDR1 and CDR2 (germline): LGHNA, YNFKEQ. V shed 0 bases and J 5 bases; nucleotides not matched to a gene: 8.

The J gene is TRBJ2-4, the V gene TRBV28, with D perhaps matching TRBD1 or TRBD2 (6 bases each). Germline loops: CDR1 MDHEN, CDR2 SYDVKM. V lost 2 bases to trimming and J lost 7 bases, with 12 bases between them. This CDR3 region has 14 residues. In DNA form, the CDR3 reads TGTGCCAGCAGTTTAACAGGAGGGGGGAACATTCAGTACTTC. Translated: CASSLTGGGNIQYF.

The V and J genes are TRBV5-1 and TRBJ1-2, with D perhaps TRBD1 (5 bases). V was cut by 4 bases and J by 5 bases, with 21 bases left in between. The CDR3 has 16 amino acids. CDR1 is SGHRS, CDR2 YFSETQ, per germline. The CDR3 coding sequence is TGCGCCAGCAGCACCGCGCCGGGGGACGGTGGGTATGGCTACACCTTC. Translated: CASSTAPGDGGYGYTF.

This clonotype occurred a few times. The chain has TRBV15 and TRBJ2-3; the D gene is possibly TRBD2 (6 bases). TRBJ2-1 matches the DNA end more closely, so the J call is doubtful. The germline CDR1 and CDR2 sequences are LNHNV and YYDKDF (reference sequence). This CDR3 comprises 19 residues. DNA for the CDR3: TGTGCCACCAGCAGAGAACCCCCGTTTTTACTCGCGGGACGCAATGAGCAGTTCTTC. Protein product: CATSREPPFLLAGRNEQFF.

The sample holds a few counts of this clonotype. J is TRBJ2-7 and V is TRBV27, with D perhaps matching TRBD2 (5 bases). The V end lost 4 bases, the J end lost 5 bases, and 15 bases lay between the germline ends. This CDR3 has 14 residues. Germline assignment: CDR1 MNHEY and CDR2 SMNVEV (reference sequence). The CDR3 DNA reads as TGTGCCAGCAGTTACTTAGGCCCTAGCCACGAGCAGTACTTC. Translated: CASSYLGPSHEQYF.

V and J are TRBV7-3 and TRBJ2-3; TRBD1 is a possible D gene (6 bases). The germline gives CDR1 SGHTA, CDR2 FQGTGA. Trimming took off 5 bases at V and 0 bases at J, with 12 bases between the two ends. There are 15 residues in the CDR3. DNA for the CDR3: TGTGCCAGCAGCATAGTAGGGGGAAGCACAGATACGCAGTATTTT. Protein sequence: CASSIVGGSTDTQYF.

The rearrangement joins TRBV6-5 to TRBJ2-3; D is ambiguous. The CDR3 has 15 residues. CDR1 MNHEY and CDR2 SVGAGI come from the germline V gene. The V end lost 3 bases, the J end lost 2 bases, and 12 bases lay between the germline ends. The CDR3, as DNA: TGTGCCAGCAGTTATAGGAGTGGGTACACAGATACGCAGTATTTT. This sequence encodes CASSYRSGYTDTQYF.

CDR3 protein: CASSPTMSTEYEQYF. DNA for the CDR3: TGTGCCAGCAGCCCCACAATGAGTACAGAGTACGAGCAGTACTTC. J is TRBJ2-7 and V is TRBV7-3; unclear D gene. The CDR3 extends over 15 amino acids. The germline CDR1 and CDR2 sequences are SGHTA and FQGTGA. V was pared by 5 bases and J by 4 bases, with 18 bases between.

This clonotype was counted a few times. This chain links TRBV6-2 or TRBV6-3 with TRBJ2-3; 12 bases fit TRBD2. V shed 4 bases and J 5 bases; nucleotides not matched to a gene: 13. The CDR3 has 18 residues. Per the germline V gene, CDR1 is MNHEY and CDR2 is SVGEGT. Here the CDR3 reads CASSSSPPSGGAVDTQYF. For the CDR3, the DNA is TGTGCCAGCAGTTCCAGCCCTCCTAGCGGGGGGGCAGTAGATACGCAGTATTTT.

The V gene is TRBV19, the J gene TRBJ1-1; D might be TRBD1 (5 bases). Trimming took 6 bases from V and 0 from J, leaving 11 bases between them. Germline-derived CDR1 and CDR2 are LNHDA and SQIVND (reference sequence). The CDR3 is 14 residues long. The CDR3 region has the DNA TGTGCCAGTAGCGTGGGACGGTTGAACACTGAAGCTTTCTTT. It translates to CASSVGRLNTEAFF. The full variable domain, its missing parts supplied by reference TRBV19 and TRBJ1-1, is DGGITQSPKYLFRKEGQNVTLSCEQNLNHDAMYWYRQDPGQGLRLIYYSQIVNDFQKGDIAEGYSVSREKKESFPLTVTSAQKNPTAFYLCASSVGRLNTEAFFGQGTRLTVV.

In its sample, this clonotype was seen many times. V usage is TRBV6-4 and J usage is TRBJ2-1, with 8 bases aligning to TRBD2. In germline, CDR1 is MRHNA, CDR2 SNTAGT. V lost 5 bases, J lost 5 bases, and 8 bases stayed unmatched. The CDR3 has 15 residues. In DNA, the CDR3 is TGTGCCAGCAGTCCCTTCGGGGGGGCTAACAATGAGCAGTTCTTC. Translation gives CASSPFGGANNEQFF.

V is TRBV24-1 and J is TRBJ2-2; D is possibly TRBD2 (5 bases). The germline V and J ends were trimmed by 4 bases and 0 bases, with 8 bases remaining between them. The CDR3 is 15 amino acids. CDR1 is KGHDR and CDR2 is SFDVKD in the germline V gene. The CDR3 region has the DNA TGTGCCACCAGTGACGGGGATCCGAACACCGGGGAGCTGTTTTTT. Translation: CATSDGDPNTGELFF.

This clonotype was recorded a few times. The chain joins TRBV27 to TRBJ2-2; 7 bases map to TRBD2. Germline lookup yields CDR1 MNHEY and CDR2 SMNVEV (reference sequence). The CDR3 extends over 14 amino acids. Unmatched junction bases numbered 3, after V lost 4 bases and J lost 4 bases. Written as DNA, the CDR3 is TGTGCCAGCAGTTCCTGGGGGGGCACCGGGGAGCTGTTTTTT. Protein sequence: CASSSWGGTGELFF.

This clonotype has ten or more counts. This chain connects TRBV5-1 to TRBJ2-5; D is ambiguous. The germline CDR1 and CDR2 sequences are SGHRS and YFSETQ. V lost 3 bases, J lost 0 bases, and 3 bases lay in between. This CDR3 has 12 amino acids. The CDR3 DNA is TGCGCCAGCAGCTCTAACCAAGAGACCCAGTACTTC. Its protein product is CASSSNQETQYF.

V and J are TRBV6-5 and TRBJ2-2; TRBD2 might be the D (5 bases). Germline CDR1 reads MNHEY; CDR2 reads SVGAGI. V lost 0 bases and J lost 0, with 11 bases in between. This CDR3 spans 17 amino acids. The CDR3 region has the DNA TGTGCCAGCAGTTACTCGAAGCGGCGGGCGAACACCGGGGAGCTGTTTTTT. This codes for CASSYSKRRANTGELFF.

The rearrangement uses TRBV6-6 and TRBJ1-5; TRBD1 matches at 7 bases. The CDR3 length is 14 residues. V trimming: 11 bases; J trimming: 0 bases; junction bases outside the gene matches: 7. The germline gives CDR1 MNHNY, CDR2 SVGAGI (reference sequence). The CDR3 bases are TGTGCCGGCCGGGACAGTTATAGCAATCAGCCCCAGCATTTT. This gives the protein CAGRDSYSNQPQHF.

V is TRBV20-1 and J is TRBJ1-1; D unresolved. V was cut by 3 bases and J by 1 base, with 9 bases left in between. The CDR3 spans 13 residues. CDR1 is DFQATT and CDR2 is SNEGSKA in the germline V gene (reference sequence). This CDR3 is CSASMHKNTEAFF. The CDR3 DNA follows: TGCAGTGCTAGCATGCACAAGAACACTGAAGCTTTCTTT.

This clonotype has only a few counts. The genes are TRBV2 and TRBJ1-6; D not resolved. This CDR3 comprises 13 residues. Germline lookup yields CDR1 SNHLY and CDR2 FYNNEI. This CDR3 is CAKRRPYNSPLHF. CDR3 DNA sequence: TGTGCGAAACGGAGGCCCTATAATTCACCCCTCCACTTT.

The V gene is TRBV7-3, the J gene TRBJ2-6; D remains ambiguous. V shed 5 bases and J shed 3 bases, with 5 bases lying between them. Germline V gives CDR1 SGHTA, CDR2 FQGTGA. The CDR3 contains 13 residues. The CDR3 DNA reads TGTGCCAGCAGCGGGTTTGGGGCCAACGTCCTGACTTTC. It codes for CASSGFGANVLTF.

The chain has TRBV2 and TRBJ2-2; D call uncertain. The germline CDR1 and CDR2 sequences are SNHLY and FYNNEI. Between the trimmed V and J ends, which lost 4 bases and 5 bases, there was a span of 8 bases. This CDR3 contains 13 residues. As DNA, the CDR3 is TGTGCCAGCAGTGCCTTTCCAACCGGGGAGCTGTTTTTT. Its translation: CASSAFPTGELFF.

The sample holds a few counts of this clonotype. CDR3 DNA sequence: TGTGCCAGCAGCGTAGAACAGGGAGTGAGTACGCAGTATTTT. It yields the protein CASSVEQGVSTQYF. The J gene is TRBJ2-3, the V gene TRBV9; D might be TRBD1 (6 bases). V was shortened by 0 bases and J by 8 bases, with 13 bases between the two germline ends. The CDR3 totals 14 residues. Per the germline V gene, CDR1 is SGDLS and CDR2 is YYNGEE.

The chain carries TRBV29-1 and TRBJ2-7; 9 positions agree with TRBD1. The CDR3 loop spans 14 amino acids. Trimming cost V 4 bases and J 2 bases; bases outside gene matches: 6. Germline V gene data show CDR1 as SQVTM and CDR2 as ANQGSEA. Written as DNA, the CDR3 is TGCAGCGTTGGCGGGACAGGGAATACCTACGAGCAGTACTTC. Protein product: CSVGGTGNTYEQYF.

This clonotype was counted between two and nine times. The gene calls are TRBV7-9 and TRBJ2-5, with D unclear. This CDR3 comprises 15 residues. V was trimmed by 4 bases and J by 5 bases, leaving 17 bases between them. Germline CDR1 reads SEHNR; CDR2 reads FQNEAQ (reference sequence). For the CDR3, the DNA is TGTGCCAGCAGCTCGTTCGACCTGACCGGGGAGACCCAGTACTTC. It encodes CASSSFDLTGETQYF.

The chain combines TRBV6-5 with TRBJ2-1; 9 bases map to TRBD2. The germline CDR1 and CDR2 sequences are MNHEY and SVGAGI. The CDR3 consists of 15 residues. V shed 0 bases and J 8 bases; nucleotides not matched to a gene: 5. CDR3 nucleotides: TGTGCCAGCAGTTACTCCGGCGGGGGGGCCGATGAGCAGTTCTTC. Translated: CASSYSGGGADEQFF.

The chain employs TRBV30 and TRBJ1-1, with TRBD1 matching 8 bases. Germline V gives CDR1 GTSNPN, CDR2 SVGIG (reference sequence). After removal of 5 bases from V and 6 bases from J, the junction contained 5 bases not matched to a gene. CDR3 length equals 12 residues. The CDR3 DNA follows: TGTGCCTGGGGACAGGGATCCGCTGAAGCTTTCTTT. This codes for CAWGQGSAEAFF. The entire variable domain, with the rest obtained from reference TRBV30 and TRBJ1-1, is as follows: SQTIHQWPATLVQPVGSPLSLECTVEGTSNPNLYWYRQAAGRGLQLLFYSVGIGQISSEVPQNLSASRPQDRQFILSSKKLLLSDSGFYLCAWGQGSAEAFFGQGTRLTVV.

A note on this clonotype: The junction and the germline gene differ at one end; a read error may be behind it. CDR3 sequence: CASSQPQHF. The CDR3 bases are TGTGCCAGCAGTCAGCCCCAGCATTTT. The chain is built from TRBV6-1 and TRBJ1-5, with no clear D. Germline loops: CDR1 MNHNS, CDR2 SASEGT. The CDR3 sequence is 9 residues long.

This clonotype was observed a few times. The CDR3 is CASSVYGQGASYTF. CDR3 in DNA: TGTGCCAGCAGCGTCTACGGTCAGGGGGCAAGCTACACCTTC. The J gene is TRBJ1-2, the V gene TRBV9; 8 bases fit TRBD1. Germline assignment: CDR1 SGDLS and CDR2 YYNGEE. The CDR3 length is 14 residues. V dropped 2 bases and J dropped 9; count of bases not matched to a gene: 9.

CDR3: CASSQGDWGTGGYNEQFF. The CDR3 DNA follows: TGCGCCAGCAGCCAAGGCGATTGGGGGACAGGGGGCTACAATGAGCAGTTCTTC. V usage is TRBV4-1 and J usage is TRBJ2-1; 11 bases are a match to TRBD1. The V segment lost 1 base and the J segment 3 bases; nucleotides outside the gene matches: 8. The germline gives CDR1 MGHRA, CDR2 YSYEKL. This CDR3 has 18 amino acids.